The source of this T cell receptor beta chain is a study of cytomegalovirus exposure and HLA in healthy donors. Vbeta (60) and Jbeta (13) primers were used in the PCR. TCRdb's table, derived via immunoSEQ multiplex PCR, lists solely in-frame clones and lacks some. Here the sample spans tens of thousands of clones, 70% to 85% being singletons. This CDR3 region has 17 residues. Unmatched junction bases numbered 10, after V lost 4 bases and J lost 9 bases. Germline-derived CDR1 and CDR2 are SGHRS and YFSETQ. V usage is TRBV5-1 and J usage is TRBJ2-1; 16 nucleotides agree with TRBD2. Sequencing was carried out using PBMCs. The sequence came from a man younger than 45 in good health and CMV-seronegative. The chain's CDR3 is CASSRPGTSGGAGEQFF. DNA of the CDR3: TGCGCCAGCAGCCGTCCCGGGACTAGCGGGGGGGCGGGTGAGCAGTTCTTC.